This record concerns one T cell receptor (beta chain) sequence. The antigen is undetermined. This record comes from a study of blood T cells in healthy people across ages. Using a J-beta primer mix together with a sample-barcoded 5' primer, a second PCR was run for roughly 6 to 11 cycles. TCRdb re-called the 5' RACE reads with MiXCR, one entry per CDR3 protein. The repertoire holds around 2 million distinct CDR3 sequences, with 35% to 50% as singletons. Findings and caveats of the study: The study found more naive CD4+ cells and higher diversity in long-lived than aged donors.

From germline, CDR1 is LGHNA and CDR2 YSLEER. This CDR3 contains 15 residues. The germline V and J ends were trimmed by 1 base and 3 bases, with 13 bases remaining between them. The V and J genes are TRBV4-3 and TRBJ2-7; D might be TRBD1 (6 bases). This TCR was sampled from a human donor in good health. The sequenced sample consisted of blood. CDR3 protein: CASSQANHRDYEQYF. The CDR3 region has the DNA TGCGCCAGCAGCCAAGCCAACCACAGGGACTACGAGCAGTACTTC.